This entry concerns a single TCR beta chain. The antigen is undetermined. The data derive from a study of T cell clonotyping in hematopoietic cell transplantation. Study overall: Recipients' pretransplant samples followed cytoreduction.

The time point was: recipient sample about 28 days before transplant, after cytoreduction. Samples: about 28 days before transplant, then days 30, 100 and 180 after. Using immunoSEQ multiplex PCR, the repertoire was profiled, and TCRdb retains in-frame clones only, with some absent. The sample has tens of thousands of clones; approximately 84% are singletons. Study-level results: Cells were unsorted, so CD4 and CD8 contributions were not separated.

This receptor was identified in a man aged 55 to 70 with biphenotypic leukemia. Some clones in this sample may be carry-over from other donors' samples. The material sequenced was peripheral blood mononuclear cells, taken before stem cell transplant.

The CDR3 reads CASSSPSGANTEAFF. CDR3 sequence (DNA): TGTGCCAGCAGTTCTCCGTCGGGCGCGAACACTGAAGCTTTCTTT. The chain carries TRBV27 and TRBJ1-1; D is ambiguous. Germline CDR1 is MNHEY and CDR2 is SMNVEV (reference sequence). V lost 4 bases to trimming and J lost 1 base, with 13 bases between them. The length of the CDR3 is 15 residues.